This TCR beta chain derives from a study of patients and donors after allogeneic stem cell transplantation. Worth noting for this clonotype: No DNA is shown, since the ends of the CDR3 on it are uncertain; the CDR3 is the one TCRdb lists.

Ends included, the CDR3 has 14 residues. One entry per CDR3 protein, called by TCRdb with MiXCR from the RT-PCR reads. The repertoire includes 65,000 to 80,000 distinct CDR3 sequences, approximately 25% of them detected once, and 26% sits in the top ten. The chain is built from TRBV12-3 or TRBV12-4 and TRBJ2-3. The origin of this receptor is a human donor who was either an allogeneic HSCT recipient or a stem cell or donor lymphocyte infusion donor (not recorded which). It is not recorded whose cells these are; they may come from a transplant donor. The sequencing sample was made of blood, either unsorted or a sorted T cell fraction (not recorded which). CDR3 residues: CASSFLEITDTQYF.